This is a list of T cell receptor beta chains from one sample in a study of cytomegalovirus exposure and HLA in healthy donors. TCRdb keeps only in-frame clones here, not all; method: immunoSEQ multiplex PCR. In the table there are 150,000 to 200,000 clones, 80% of which are singletons. The sequenced sample consisted of PBMCs. These receptors were taken from a boy aged 5 to 17 in good health and CMV-seronegative. Both conserved end residues are part of each CDR3. Each record gives: D gene, V gene, clone size, J gene, CDR3 protein, CDR3 DNA. A D gene is named only where the DNA matches it firmly. Clone size appears in some rows only: once, few, many, or a class for an expanded clone.

>.|TRBV19|few|TRBJ1-1
CASTQAGGRLNTEAFF
TGTGCCAGTACCCAGGCGGGGGGACGATTGAACACTGAAGCTTTCTTT
>TRBD2|TRBV27|.|TRBJ2-1
CASSRIGGNNEQFF
TGTGCCAGCAGTCGCATCGGGGGGAACAATGAGCAGTTCTTC
>.|TRBV2|.|TRBJ2-7
CASSVEGTMREQYF
TGTGCCAGCAGTGTGGAGGGGACCATGCGCGAGCAGTACTTC
>.|TRBV5-4|.|TRBJ1-2
CASSLVSGYGYTF
TGTGCCAGCAGCTTGGTATCAGGCTATGGCTACACCTTC
>.|TRBV11-2|few|TRBJ1-3
CASSLAPTGLTRNTIYF
TGTGCCAGCAGCTTAGCCCCGACAGGTCTCACGCGCAACACCATATATTTT
>TRBD1|TRBV30|.|TRBJ1-4
CAWTGTANEKLFF
TGTGCCTGGACCGGGACAGCTAATGAAAAACTGTTTTTT
>TRBD1|TRBV16|.|TRBJ1-2
CASSQMGQNYGYTF
TGTGCCAGCAGCCAAATGGGACAGAACTATGGCTACACCTTC
>TRBD1|TRBV6-1|.|TRBJ1-1
CASTRRRGPGTEAFF
TGTGCCAGCACCCGACGAAGGGGGCCGGGAACTGAAGCTTTCTTT
>.|TRBV12-5|.|TRBJ1-5
CASGLADQPQHF
TGTGCTAGTGGTTTGGCCGATCAGCCCCAGCATTTT
>.|TRBV7-2|.|TRBJ1-4
CASSLAGTQAIEKLFF
TGTGCCAGCAGCTTAGCCGGGACTCAGGCTATAGAAAAACTGTTTTTT
>.|TRBV6-1|.|TRBJ1-3
CASHPLRVGNTIYF
TGTGCCAGCCATCCATTAAGAGTTGGAAACACCATATATTTT
>.|TRBV30|.|TRBJ2-1
CAWSVFSARSYNEQFF
TGTGCCTGGAGTGTATTCAGCGCCCGCTCCTACAATGAGCAGTTCTTC
>.|TRBV2|.|TRBJ1-2
CASSSRQDNYGYTF
TGTGCCAGCAGTTCCCGACAGGATAACTATGGCTACACCTTC
>TRBD1|TRBV7-8|.|TRBJ1-4
CASSLNLGQGSGEKLFF
TGTGCCAGCAGCTTAAATTTAGGACAGGGAAGTGGTGAAAAACTGTTTTTT
>TRBD1|TRBV2|.|TRBJ1-2
CASSLTGNYGYTF
TGTGCCAGCAGCCTGACAGGGAACTATGGCTACACCTTC
>TRBD1|TRBV5-4|.|TRBJ2-7
CASSWDREIWSEQYF
TGTGCCAGCAGCTGGGACAGGGAAATCTGGTCCGAGCAGTACTTC
>.|TRBV6-1|.|TRBJ1-5
CASRRELNSNQPQHF
TGTGCCAGCAGGAGGGAACTAAATAGCAATCAGCCCCAGCATTTT
>.|TRBV4-1|.|TRBJ2-3
CASSPGTGTHYTDTQYF
TGCGCCAGCAGCCCAGGAACAGGGACGCATTACACAGATACGCAGTATTTT
>TRBD1|TRBV4-2|few|TRBJ2-3
CASSQDGEGAPTDTQYF
TGTGCCAGCAGCCAAGATGGTGAGGGGGCCCCCACAGATACGCAGTATTTT
>.|TRBV30|.|TRBJ2-7
CAWKEQGLPTYEQYF
TGTGCCTGGAAAGAACAGGGCCTTCCGACCTACGAGCAGTACTTC
>TRBD2|TRBV11-3|.|TRBJ2-3
CASSLVGGRAYTQYF
TGTGCCAGCAGCTTAGTGGGCGGGAGGGCATATACGCAGTATTTT
>.|TRBV7-2|few|TRBJ1-3
CASSPSSSGNTIYF
TGTGCCAGCAGCCCTTCCTCCTCTGGAAACACCATATATTTT
>.|TRBV30|.|TRBJ2-1
CASHWQGRSYNEQFF
TGTGCCTCCCACTGGCAGGGCCGCTCCTACAATGAGCAGTTCTTC
>TRBD1|TRBV4-1|.|TRBJ1-1
CASSQAPGQGIAEAFF
TGCGCCAGCAGCCAAGCACCGGGACAGGGGATCGCTGAAGCTTTCTTT
>.|TRBV7-2|.|TRBJ1-1
CASSSERRVMFTEAFF
TGTGCCAGCAGCTCAGAGAGGCGCGTTATGTTCACTGAAGCTTTCTTT
>.|TRBV6-5|once|TRBJ1-2
CASSQRMGQVGGYTF
TGTGCCAGCAGTCAGCGAATGGGACAAGTAGGCGGCTACACCTTC
>.|TRBV2|.|TRBJ1-2
CASSQQGNYGYTF
TGTGCCAGCAGTCAACAGGGTAACTATGGCTACACCTTC
>TRBD2|TRBV7-3|.|TRBJ2-3
CASSRGGSDTQYF
TGTGCCAGCAGCCGGGGGGGCTCAGATACGCAGTATTTT
>TRBD2|TRBV7-3|.|TRBJ2-1
CASSLGLAGGNEQFF
TGTGCCAGCAGCTTGGGACTAGCGGGAGGCAATGAGCAGTTCTTC